These 3 T cell receptor beta chains were all obtained from the same sample, sequenced in a study of preoperative IRX-2 immunotherapy in early breast cancer. Stated treatment: preoperative locoregional IRX-2 cytokine immunotherapy. Here immunoSEQ multiplex PCR was the method, and the copy in TCRdb shows in-frame clones only, minus some. The sample comprises around 25,000 clones, 80% to 90% of which are singletons, and less than 35% rests with the top ten. Sequences were derived from tumor tissue, sampled after IRX-2 immunotherapy. These receptors all come from a human donor with breast cancer.

The V call is TRBV5-1, the J call TRBJ2-3; no clear D gene. The CDR3 spans 14 residues. Trimming pared 4 bases from V and 6 bases from J, leaving 15 bases between. Germline lookup yields CDR1 SGHRS and CDR2 YFSETQ. DNA of the CDR3: TGCGCCAGCAGCAGTTCCGGGCCCCAGGATACGCAGTATTTT. Its translation is CASSSSGPQDTQYF.

The chain carries TRBV5-1 and TRBJ2-1; TRBD2 agrees at 15 bases. The V and J ends lost 2 bases and 2 bases, in that order; junction bases with no gene match: 8. Germline CDR1 is SGHRS and CDR2 is YFSETQ. This CDR3 contains 19 residues. CDR3 nucleotides: TGCGCCAGCAGCTTCGGCGGGACTAGCGGGGGGCCCACCTACAATGAGCAGTTCTTC. Protein: CASSFGGTSGGPTYNEQFF.

CDR3 residues: CASSPAWDGDYGYTF. As DNA, the CDR3 is TGTGCCAGCTCACCCGCGTGGGACGGAGACTATGGCTACACCTTC. This chain joins TRBV18 and TRBJ1-2, with D tentatively TRBD1 (5 bases). V was trimmed by 3 bases and J by 3 bases, leaving 14 bases between them. The CDR3 spans 15 residues. Germline V gene lookup returns CDR1 KGHSH and CDR2 LQKENI.